This TCR beta chain was documented in a study of T cells in Graves' hyperthyroidism and ophthalmopathy. Study-level points and caveats: Ophthalmopathy was predicted by the model a median of around 5.9 months ahead of onset.

From RNA transcripts, TCR beta CDR3 regions were amplified. First-round RT-PCR of the TCR CDR3 relied on the HTBI primer set. One entry per CDR3 protein, called by TCRdb with MiXCR from the multiplex PCR reads. This sample carries around 500,000 distinct CDR3 sequences, 12% to 15% of them seen once, and the ten largest clones take about 15%. Over 18 months, lack of ophthalmopathy progression marked Graves' hyperthyroidism as stable. This clonotype was picked up a small number of times. The antigen is unknown. The CDR3 has 13 residues. The V segment lost 6 bases and the J segment 13 bases; nucleotides outside the gene matches: 10.

This sequence joins TRBV12-3 or TRBV12-4 and TRBJ2-1, with 9 positions matching TRBD2. This receptor was taken from a woman aged 40 to 55 with Graves' hyperthyroidism. Sequencing used blood. CDR3: CASRIAGVVVQFF. The CDR3 region has the DNA TGTGCCAGCAGGATAGCGGGAGTGGTGGTTCAGTTCTTC.